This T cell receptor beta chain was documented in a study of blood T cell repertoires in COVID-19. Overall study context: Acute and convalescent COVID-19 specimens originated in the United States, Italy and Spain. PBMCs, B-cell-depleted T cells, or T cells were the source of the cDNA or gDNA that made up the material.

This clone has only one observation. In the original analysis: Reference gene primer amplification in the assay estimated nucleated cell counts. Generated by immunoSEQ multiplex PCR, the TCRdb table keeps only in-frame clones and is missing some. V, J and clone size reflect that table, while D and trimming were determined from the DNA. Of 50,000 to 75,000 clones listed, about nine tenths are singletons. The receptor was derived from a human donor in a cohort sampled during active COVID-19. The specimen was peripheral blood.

CDR3 coding DNA: TGTGCCAGTAGAACTAGCGGGAGGAAAGTTTTAGAGACCCAGTACTTC. Translation gives CASRTSGRKVLETQYF. V is TRBV19 and J is TRBJ2-5; 12 bases are a match to TRBD2. Germline V gives CDR1 LNHDA, CDR2 SQIVND (reference sequence). J lost 4 bases, V lost 6 bases, and 9 bases had no gene match. The CDR3 spans 16 residues.